This TCR beta chain is drawn from a study of CXCR3-negative and CXCR3-positive naive CD8 T cells (dated by TCRdb to about 2019). With regard to the full study: In total, about 140 million TRB reads were obtained, or roughly 1.5 +/- 0.3 million reads per library. Diversity and physicochemical repertoire analyses were performed on around 10 donors pooled from two independent experiments. For the TRBV-TRBJ cluster analysis, the naive subsets came from about five donors, while the memory cells came from 3 donors.

The instrument was a NextSeq 550. The Human TCR Profiling Kit (MiLaboratory) was used to make UMI-labeled 5' RACE TRB cDNA libraries. cDNA synthesis used the entire amount of extracted RNA, and PCR amplification then used the entire amount of cDNA produced. Libraries were prepared in parallel using an identical number of PCR cycles. The published analysis was carried out like this. MIGEC and MiXCR extracted about 49,000 +/- 11,000 unique UMI-labeled TRB cDNA molecules per library, requiring at least two reads per UMI. An average of approximately 40,000 +/- 10,000 functional in-frame TRB CDR3 nucleotide clonotypes without stop codons was found per library. After each sample was downsampled to 5000 UMI-labeled TRB molecules, VDJtools was used to calculate diversity metrics such as normalized Shannon-Wiener and Chao1. VDJtools computed clonotype-size-weighted physicochemical properties of the central five CDR3 residues: interaction energy, strength, volume and Kidera factor 4. After the reads were reprocessed by TCRdb, one entry was made per CDR3 protein sequence, with no DNA. The V and J calls were not made by the authors but by TCRdb's processing. The sample has thousands of distinct CDR3 sequences on record. Clones ranked in the top ten supply about 2% of the sample.

The CDR3 sequence holds 15 residues, the cysteine and phenylalanine included. No DNA accompanies this entry. Reading the germline V gene gives CDR1 SQVTM and CDR2 ANQGSEA. Frequency indicates this clonotype is medium-sized (0.01 to 0.1%); no count is kept. Its antigen has not been determined. Paper-wide results and their limitations: Compared with CXCR3-negative naive cells, CXCR3-positive naive cells had TRB CDR3s with higher hydrophobicity (lower Kidera factor 4), lower energy, and higher strength and volume indices. Freshly isolated PBMCs were used for most assays because CXCR3 expression went down partially after cryopreservation. Comparably high repertoire diversity was found in both naive subsets, whereas much lower repertoire diversity was found in memory CD8+ T cells. Because surface CD5, which is linked to self-reactivity in mice, was comparable between the naive subsets, TCR interaction strength was also inferred from TRB CDR3 physicochemical properties. Within the same donor, TRBV-TRBJ usage looked similar between naive CXCR3-negative and CXCR3-positive cells, but memory cells had distinct patterns.

Each CD8+ T cell subset was flow-sorted in triplicate, with 250,000 to 350,000 cells per subset placed directly into RLT lysis buffer. To exclude memory contaminants, naive CD8+ T cells were stringently defined as CD45RO-CCR7+CD27+CD95-. Using standard density gradient centrifugation, peripheral blood mononuclear cells were isolated from buffy coats. Naive CXCR3-negative and CXCR3-positive CD8+ T cells were flow-sorted on a FACSAria III. An RNeasy Mini Kit was used to extract total RNA from the sorted cells. The TCR originated in a human donor in good health. Some clones in this sample may be carry-over from other donors' samples. Sequencing input: naive CXCR3+ CD8+ T cells from blood. Sample cell subset or site, as interpreted from the label and publication: CD45RO-CCR7+CD27+CD95- naive CD8+ T cells expressing CXCR3 (TNR3+). Recombination joined TRBV29-1 with TRBJ1-3; absent DNA, TCRdb's TRBD1 call cannot be checked. CDR3 loop: CSVEDWDSGGNTIYF.